This T cell receptor beta chain was recovered during a study of blood T cell repertoires in COVID-19. Overall study: COVID-19 samples, acute and convalescent, were from the United States, Italy and Spain.

The table came from immunoSEQ multiplex PCR; TCRdb's copy has only in-frame clones and leaves some out. The sample contains some 200,000 clones, around 82% of which appear only once. Input material: peripheral blood. This receptor was obtained from a woman between 65 and 79 years old with acute or convalescent COVID-19.

The CDR3: CASSLWGDRGAEKLFF. In DNA form, the CDR3 reads TGTGCCAGCAGCCTGTGGGGGGACAGGGGAGCGGAAAAACTGTTTTTT. The genes are TRBV3-1 (or the pseudogene TRBV3-2) and TRBJ1-4; 10 positions match TRBD1. Looked up from germline, CDR1 is LGHDT and CDR2 is YNNKEL (reference sequence). Losses at the gene ends were 4 bases for V and 8 bases for J; bases not matched to a gene: 10. The CDR3 sequence is 16 residues long.